This TCR beta chain was retrieved from a study of blood T cell repertoires in COVID-19. As for the study in general: From the United States, Italy and Spain came samples of acute and convalescent COVID-19. The analysed material was cDNA or gDNA that came from T cells, B-cell-depleted T cells, or PBMCs.

The method was immunoSEQ multiplex PCR; TCRdb's version includes in-frame clones alone and lacks a portion of them. The data show approximately 390,000 clones, 70% to 90% seen once. This CDR3 comprises 17 residues. Per germline, CDR1 SGHDT and CDR2 YYEEEE. Trimming stripped 4 bases from V and 2 bases from J, with 19 bases between. Recruits, aged roughly 18 to 89 years, lived in under 25 US areas. Assignment of participants to cohorts was predicated upon participant-reported clinical history. The V and J genes are TRBV5-6 and TRBJ1-3; no reliable D call. Sample: PBMCs or T cells enriched from blood (not recorded which). The clonotype originates from a woman aged 40 to 50 with acute COVID-19. CDR3: CASSPPVARVTGNTIYF. The CDR3 DNA is TGTGCCAGCAGCCCCCCCGTCGCCCGGGTCACTGGAAACACCATATATTTT.